The 2 T cell receptor beta chains listed next were all sequenced from one sample in a study of T cells in Graves' hyperthyroidism and ophthalmopathy (dated by TCRdb to the late 2010s). Libraries were prepared through multiplex PCR. TCRdb shows the sequencer as Illumina HiSeq 2000. TCR beta CDR3 regions were amplified from RNA transcripts. For the first round of RT-PCR on the TCR CDR3, the HTBI primer set was used together with the Qiagen OneStep RT-PCR kit. TCRdb itself trimmed the public reads at Q25 with fastp, ran MiXCR and retained productive beta chains. Entries are consolidated by CDR3 protein sequence, retaining the most common genes and DNA. This sample holds around 700,000 distinct CDR3 sequences; over 15% were observed only once. Together, the top ten hold roughly a sixth of the sample. Material: blood. Receptors were obtained from a woman aged 45-60 years with Graves' hyperthyroidism that later progressed to Graves' ophthalmopathy.

This clonotype was counted ten times or more. V is TRBV12-3 or TRBV12-4 and J is TRBJ1-4; 8 bases map to TRBD1. CDR3 size: 15 residues. J was trimmed by 4 bases and V by 6 bases; bases with no gene match: 7. In nucleotides, the CDR3 is TGTGCCAGCAGATCTAACAGGGGGAATAATGAAAAACTGTTTTTT. Protein: CASRSNRGNNEKLFF.

Many counts were recorded for this clonotype. This chain connects TRBV7-9 to TRBJ2-3; perhaps TRBD2 as D (5 bases). The CDR3 sequence is 17 residues long. Trimming pared 0 bases from V and 6 bases from J, leaving 19 bases between. Germline loops: CDR1 SEHNR, CDR2 FQNEAQ (reference sequence). DNA for the CDR3: TGTGCCAGCAGCTTAGCGTCCCTGGACGGACTCGGGGATACGCAGTATTTT. Translation gives CASSLASLDGLGDTQYF.